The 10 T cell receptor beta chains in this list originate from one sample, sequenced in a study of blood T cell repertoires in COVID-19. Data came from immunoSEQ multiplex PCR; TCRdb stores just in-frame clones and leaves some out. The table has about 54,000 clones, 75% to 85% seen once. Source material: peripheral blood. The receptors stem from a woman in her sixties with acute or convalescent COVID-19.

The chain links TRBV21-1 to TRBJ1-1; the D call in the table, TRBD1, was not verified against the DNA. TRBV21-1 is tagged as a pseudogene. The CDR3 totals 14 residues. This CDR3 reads CASSGTDPNTEAFF. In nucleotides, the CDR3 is TGTGCCAGCAGTGGGACAGACCCGAACACTGAAGCTTTCTTT.

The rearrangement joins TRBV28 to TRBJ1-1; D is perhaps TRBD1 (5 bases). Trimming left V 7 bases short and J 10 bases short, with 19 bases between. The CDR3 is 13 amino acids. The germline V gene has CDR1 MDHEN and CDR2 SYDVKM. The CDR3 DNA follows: TGTGCCAGCACCTCCGGGGGTGAGCCCTCAGCTTTCTTT. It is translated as CASTSGGEPSAFF.

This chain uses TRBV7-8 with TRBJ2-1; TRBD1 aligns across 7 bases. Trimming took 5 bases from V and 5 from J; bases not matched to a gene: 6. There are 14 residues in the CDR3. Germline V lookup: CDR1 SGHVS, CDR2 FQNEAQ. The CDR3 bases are TGTGCCAGCAGCCAGGGGGTAGGGAACAATGAGCAGTTCTTC. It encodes CASSQGVGNNEQFF.

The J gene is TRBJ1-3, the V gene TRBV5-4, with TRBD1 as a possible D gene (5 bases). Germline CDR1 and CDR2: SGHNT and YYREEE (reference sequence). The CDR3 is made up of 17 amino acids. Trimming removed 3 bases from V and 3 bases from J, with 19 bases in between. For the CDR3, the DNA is TGTGCCAGCAGCTCGACCTACCATGGACAAGGTGGAAACACCATATATTTT. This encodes CASSSTYHGQGGNTIYF.

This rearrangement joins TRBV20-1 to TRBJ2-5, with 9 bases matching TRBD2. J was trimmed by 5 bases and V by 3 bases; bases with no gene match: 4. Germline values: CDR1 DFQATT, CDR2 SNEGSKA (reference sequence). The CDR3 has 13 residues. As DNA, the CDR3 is TGCAGTGCTAGTTATCTAGCGGGGGAGACCCAGTACTTC. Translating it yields CSASYLAGETQYF.

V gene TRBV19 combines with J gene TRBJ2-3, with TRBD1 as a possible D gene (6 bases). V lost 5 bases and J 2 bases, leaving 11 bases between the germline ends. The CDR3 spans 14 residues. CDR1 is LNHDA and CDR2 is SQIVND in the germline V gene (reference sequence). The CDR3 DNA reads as TGTGCCAGTAGTCCTCAGGGGTCCACAGATACGCAGTATTTT. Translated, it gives CASSPQGSTDTQYF.

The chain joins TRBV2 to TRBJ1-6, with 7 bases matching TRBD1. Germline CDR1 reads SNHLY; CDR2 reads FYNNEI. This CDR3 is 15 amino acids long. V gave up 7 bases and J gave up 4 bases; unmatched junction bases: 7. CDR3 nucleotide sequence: TGTGCCAGCACCGGGGGGGGACAGTATAATTCACCCCTCCACTTT. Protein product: CASTGGGQYNSPLHF.

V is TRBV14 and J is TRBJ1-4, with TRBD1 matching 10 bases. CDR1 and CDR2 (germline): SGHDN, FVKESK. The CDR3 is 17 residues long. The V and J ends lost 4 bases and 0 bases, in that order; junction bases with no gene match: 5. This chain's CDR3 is CASSLTGGWSTNEKLFF. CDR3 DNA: TGTGCCAGCAGCCTGACAGGGGGCTGGTCAACTAATGAAAAACTGTTTTTT. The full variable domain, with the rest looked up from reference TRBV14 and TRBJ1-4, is EAGVTQFPSHSVIEKGQTVTLRCDPISGHDNLYWYRRVMGKEIKFLLHFVKESKQDESGMPNNRFLAERTGGTYSTLKVQPAELEDSGVYFCASSLTGGWSTNEKLFFGSGTQLSVL.

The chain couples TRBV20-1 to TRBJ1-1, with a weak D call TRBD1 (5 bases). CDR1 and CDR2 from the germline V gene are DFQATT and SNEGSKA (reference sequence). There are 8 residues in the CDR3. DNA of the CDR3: TGCAGGACAGCGGGAGCTTTCTTT. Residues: CRTAGAFF.

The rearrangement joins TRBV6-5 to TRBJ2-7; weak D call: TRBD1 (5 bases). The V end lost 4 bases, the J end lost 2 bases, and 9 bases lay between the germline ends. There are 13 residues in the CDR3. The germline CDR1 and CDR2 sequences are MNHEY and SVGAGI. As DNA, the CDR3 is TGTGCCAGCAGTTCCGGCAGGGCCTACGAGCAGTACTTC. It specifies CASSSGRAYEQYF.